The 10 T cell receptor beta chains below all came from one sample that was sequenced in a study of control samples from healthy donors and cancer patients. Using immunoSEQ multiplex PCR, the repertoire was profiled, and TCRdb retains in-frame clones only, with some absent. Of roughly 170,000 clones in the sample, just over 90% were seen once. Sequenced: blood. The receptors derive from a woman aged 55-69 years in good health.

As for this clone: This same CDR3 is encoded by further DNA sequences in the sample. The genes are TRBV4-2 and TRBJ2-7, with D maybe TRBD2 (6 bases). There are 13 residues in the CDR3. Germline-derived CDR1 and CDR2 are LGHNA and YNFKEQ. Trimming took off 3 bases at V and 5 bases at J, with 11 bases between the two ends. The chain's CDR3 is CASSQRGGDEQYF. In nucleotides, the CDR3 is TGTGCCAGCAGCCAGAGGGGCGGGGACGAGCAGTACTTC.

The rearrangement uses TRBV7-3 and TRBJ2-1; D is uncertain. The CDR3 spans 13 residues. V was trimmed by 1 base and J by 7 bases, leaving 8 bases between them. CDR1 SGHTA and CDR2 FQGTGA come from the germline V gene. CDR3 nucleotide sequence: TGTGCCAGCAGCTTAAATACTGGGAATGAGCAGTTCTTC. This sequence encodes CASSLNTGNEQFF.

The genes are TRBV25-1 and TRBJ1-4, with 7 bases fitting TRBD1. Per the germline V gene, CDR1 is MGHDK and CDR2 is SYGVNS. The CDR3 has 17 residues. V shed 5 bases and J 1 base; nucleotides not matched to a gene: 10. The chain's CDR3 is CASSQGGTAGTNEKLFF. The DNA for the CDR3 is TGTGCCAGCAGTCAAGGGGGGACAGCGGGAACTAATGAAAAACTGTTTTTT.

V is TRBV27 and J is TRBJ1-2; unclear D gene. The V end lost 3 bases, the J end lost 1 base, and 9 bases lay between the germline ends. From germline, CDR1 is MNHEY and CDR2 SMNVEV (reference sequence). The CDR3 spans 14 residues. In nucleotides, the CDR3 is TGTGCCAGCAGTTTTTCGCGGAATAACTATGGCTACACCTTC. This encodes CASSFSRNNYGYTF.

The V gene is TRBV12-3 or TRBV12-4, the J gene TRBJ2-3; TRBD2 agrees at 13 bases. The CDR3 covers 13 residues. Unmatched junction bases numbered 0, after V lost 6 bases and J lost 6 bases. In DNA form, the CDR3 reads TGTGCCAGCAGGGGACTAGCGGGGGATACGCAGTATTTT. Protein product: CASRGLAGDTQYF.

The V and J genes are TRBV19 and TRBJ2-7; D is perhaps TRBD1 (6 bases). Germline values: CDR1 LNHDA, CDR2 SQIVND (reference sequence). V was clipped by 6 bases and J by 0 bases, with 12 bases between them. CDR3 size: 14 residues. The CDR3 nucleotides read TGTGCCAGTAGAATGACAGGTAGCTCCTACGAGCAGTACTTC. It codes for CASRMTGSSYEQYF.

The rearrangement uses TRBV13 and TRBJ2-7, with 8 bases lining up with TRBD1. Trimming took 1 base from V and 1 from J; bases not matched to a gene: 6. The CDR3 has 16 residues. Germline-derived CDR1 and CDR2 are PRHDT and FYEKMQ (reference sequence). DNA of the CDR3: TGTGCCAGCAGCTTAGCAGGGGGCCTCTGGTCCTACGAGCAGTACTTC. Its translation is CASSLAGGLWSYEQYF. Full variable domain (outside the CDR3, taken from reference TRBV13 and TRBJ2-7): AAGVIQSPRHLIKEKRETATLKCYPIPRHDTVYWYQQGPGQDPQFLISFYEKMQSDKGSIPDRFSAQQFSDYHSELNMSSLELGDSALYFCASSLAGGLWSYEQYFGPGTRLTVT.

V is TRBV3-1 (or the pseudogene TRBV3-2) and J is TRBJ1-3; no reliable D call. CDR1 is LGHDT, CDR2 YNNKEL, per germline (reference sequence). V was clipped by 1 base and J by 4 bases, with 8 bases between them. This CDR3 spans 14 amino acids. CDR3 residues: CASSQGFLGNTIYF. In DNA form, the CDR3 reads TGTGCCAGCAGCCAAGGGTTCTTAGGAAACACCATATATTTT.

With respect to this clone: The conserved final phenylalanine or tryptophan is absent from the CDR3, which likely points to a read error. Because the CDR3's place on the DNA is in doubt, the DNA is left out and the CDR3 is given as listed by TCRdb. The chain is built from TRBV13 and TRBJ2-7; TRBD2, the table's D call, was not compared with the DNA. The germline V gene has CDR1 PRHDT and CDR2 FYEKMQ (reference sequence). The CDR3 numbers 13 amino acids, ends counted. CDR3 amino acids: CPSSSTGSSQHPP.

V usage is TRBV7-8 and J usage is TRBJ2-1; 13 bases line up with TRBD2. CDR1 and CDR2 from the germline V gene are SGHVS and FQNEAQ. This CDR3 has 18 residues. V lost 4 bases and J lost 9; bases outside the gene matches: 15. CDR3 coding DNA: TGTGCCAGCAGCTCCCTAATTATAACTAGCGGGGGGGCTCCTGAGCAGTTCTTC. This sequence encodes CASSSLIITSGGAPEQFF.